This T cell receptor (beta chain) was recovered during a study of T cell responses to AZD1222 COVID-19 vaccine. The overall study: Pooling was applied to second doses at about 4 or about 12 weeks.

The length of the CDR3 is 11 residues. Germline assignment: CDR1 MDHEN and CDR2 SYDVKM. V was clipped by 6 bases and J by 1 base, with 3 bases between them. Sequencing was performed with immunoSEQ multiplex PCR; in TCRdb, only in-frame clones are kept and a portion is missing. The sample yields 150,000 to 200,000 clones, 90% to 95% seen once. The specimen was peripheral blood, collected on day 0 of AZD1222 vaccination. This receptor was obtained from an adult in good health. J is TRBJ2-5 and V is TRBV28; D gene unclear. This CDR3 is CASSLQETQYF. The CDR3 coding sequence is TGTGCCAGCAGCCTCCAAGAGACCCAGTACTTC.